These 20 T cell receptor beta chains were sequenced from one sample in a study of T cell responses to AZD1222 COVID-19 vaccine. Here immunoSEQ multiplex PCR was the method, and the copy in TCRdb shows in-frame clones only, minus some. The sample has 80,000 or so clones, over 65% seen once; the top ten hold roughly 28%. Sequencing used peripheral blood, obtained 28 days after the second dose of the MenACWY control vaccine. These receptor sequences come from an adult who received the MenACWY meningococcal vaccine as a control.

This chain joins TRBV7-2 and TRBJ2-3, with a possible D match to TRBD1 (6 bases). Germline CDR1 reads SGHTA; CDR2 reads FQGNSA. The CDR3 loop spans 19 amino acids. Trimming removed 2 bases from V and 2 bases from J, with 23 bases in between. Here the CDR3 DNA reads TGTGCCAGCAGCTTACGACCGCTTGGCAGGGGTATCTACACAGATACGCAGTATTTT. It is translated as CASSLRPLGRGIYTDTQYF.

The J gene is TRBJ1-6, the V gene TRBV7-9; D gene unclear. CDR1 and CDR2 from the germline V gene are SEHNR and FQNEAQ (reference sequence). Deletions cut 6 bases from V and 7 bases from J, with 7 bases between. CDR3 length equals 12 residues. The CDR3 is CASSPANSPLHF. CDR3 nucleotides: TGTGCCAGCAGTCCGGCCAATTCACCCCTCCACTTT. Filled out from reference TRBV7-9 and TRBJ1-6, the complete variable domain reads DTGVSQNPRHKITKRGQNVTFRCDPISEHNRLYWYRQTLGQGPEFLTYFQNEAQLEKSRLLSDRFSAERPKGSFSTLEIQRTEQGDSAMYLCASSPANSPLHFGNGTRLTVT.

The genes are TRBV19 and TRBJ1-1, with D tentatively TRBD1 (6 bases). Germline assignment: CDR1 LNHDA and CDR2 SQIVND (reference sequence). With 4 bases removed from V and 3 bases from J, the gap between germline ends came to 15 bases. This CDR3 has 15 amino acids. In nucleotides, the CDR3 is TGTGCCAGTAGTAGTATGGGGGGCATGGACACTGAAGCTTTCTTT. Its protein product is CASSSMGGMDTEAFF.

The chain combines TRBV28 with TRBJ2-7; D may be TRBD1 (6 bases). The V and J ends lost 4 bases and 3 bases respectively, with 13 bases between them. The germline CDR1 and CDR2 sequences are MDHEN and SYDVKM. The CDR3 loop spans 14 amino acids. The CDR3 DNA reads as TGTGCCAGCAGTTCCGGACAGCGGTACTACGAGCAGTACTTC. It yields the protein CASSSGQRYYEQYF.

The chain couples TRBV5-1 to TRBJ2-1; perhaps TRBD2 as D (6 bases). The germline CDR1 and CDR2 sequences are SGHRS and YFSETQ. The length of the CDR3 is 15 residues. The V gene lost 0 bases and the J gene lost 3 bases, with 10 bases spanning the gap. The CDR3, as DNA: TGCGCCAGCAGCTTGGCCGGGGGTCTCTACAATGAGCAGTTCTTC. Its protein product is CASSLAGGLYNEQFF.

The CDR3 loop is CASTKGPNSYGYTF. DNA for the CDR3: TGTGCCAGTACGAAGGGGCCTAACTCCTATGGCTACACCTTC. The chain couples TRBV6-5 to TRBJ1-2, with D maybe TRBD1 (5 bases). The CDR3 runs to 14 residues. V lost 9 bases to trimming and J lost 4 bases, with 18 bases between them. Germline V gives CDR1 MNHEY, CDR2 SVGAGI.

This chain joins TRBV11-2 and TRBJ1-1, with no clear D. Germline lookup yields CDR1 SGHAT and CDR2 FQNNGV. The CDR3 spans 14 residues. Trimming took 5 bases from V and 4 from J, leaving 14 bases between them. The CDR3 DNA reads TGTGCCAGCAGCCGTACGCGAGGACCCACTGAAGCTTTCTTT. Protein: CASSRTRGPTEAFF. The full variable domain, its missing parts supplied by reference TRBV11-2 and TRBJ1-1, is EAGVAQSPRYKIIEKRQSVAFWCNPISGHATLYWYQQILGQGPKLLIQFQNNGVVDDSQLPKDRFSAERLKGVDSTLKIQPAKLEDSAVYLCASSRTRGPTEAFFGQGTRLTVV.

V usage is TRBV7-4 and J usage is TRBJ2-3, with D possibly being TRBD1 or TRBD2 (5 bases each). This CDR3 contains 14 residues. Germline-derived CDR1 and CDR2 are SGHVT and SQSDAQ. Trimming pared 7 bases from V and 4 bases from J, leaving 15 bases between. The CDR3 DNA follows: TGTGCCAGCACCTGTCCGGGGCGGGCAGATACGCAGTATTTT. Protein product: CASTCPGRADTQYF.

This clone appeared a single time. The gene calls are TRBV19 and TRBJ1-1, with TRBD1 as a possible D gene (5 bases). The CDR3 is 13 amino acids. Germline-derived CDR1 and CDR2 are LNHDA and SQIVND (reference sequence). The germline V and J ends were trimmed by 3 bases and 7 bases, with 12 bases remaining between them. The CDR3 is CASSIDRDFEAFF. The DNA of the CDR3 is TGTGCCAGTAGTATCGACCGGGACTTTGAAGCTTTCTTT.

The DNA for the CDR3 is TGTGCCATCAAAGTAAATTTTCAGGACAGGACGTATGAGCAGTACTTC. Translation: CAIKVNFQDRTYEQYF. This chain links TRBV10-3 with TRBJ2-7, with 7 bases identical to TRBD1. CDR1 is ENHRY, CDR2 SYGVKD, per germline. This CDR3 has 16 amino acids. J lost 7 bases, V lost 7 bases, and 19 bases had no gene match.

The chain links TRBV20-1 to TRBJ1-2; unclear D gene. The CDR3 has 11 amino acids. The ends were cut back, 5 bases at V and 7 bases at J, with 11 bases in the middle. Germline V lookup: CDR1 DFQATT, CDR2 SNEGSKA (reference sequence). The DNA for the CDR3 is TGCAGTGCTCAGGTCTCAGGTGGCTACACCTTC. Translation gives CSAQVSGGYTF.

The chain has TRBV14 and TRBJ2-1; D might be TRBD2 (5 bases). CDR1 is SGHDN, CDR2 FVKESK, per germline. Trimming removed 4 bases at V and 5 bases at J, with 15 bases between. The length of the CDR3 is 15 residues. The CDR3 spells CASSPYRTGNNEQFF. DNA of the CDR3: TGTGCCAGCAGCCCATACCGGACGGGAAACAATGAGCAGTTCTTC.

CDR3 region: CASRTELNTEAFF. The CDR3 region has the DNA TGTGCCAGCAGGACAGAACTGAACACTGAAGCTTTCTTT. The chain recombines TRBV2 with TRBJ1-1; a weak D match, TRBD1 (5 bases). CDR1 is SNHLY, CDR2 FYNNEI, per germline. Trimming shortened V by 6 bases and J by 0 bases, and 8 bases separated the two germline ends. The length of the CDR3 is 13 residues.

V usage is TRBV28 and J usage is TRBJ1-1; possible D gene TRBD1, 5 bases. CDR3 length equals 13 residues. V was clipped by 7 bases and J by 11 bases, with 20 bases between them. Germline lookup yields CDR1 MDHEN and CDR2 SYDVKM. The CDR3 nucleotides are TGTGCCAGCACCACTGGGGCAGGGAGGGAGGCTTTCTTT. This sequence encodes CASTTGAGREAFF.

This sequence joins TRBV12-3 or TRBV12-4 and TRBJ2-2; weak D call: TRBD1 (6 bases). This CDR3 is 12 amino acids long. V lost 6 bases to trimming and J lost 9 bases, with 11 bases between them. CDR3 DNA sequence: TGTGCCAGCAGCCTAGGGGGTTGGGAGCTGTTTTTT. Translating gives CASSLGGWELFF.

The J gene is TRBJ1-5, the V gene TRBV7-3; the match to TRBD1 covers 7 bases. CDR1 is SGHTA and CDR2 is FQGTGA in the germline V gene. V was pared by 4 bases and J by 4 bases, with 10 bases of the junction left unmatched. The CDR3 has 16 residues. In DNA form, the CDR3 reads TGTGCCAGCAGCTCCCATGACAGGGTAAATAATCAGCCCCAGCATTTT. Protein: CASSSHDRVNNQPQHF.

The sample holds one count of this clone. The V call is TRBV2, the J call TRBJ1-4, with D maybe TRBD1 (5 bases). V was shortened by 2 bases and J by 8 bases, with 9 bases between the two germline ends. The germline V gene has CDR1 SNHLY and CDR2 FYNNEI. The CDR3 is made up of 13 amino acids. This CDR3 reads CASSEWGREKLFF. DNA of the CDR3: TGTGCCAGCAGTGAATGGGGGAGGGAAAAACTGTTTTTT. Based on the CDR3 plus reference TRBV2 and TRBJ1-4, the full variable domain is EPEVTQTPSHQVTQMGQEVILRCVPISNHLYFYWYRQILGQKVEFLVSFYNNEISEKSEIFDDQFSVERPDGSNFTLKIRSTKLEDSAMYFCASSEWGREKLFFGSGTQLSVL.

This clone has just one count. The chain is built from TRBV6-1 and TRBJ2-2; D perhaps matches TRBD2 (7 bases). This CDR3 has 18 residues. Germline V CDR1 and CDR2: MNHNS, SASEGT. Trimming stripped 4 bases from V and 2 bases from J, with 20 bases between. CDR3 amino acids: CASSGRLAGAGNTGELFF. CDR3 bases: TGTGCCAGCAGTGGGAGATTGGCGGGGGCCGGAAACACCGGGGAGCTGTTTTTT.

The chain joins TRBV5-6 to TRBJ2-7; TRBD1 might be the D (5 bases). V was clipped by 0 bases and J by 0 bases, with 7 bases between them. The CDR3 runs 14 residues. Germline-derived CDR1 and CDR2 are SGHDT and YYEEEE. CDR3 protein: CASSLVGPSYEQYF. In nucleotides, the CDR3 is TGTGCCAGCAGCTTGGTGGGGCCCTCCTACGAGCAGTACTTC.

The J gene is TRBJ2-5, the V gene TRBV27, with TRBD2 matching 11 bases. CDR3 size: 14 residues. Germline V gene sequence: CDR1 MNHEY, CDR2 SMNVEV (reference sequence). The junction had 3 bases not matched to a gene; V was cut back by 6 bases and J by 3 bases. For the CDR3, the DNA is TGTGCCAGCAGATCACTAGCGGGGGAAGAGACCCAGTACTTC. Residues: CASRSLAGEETQYF.